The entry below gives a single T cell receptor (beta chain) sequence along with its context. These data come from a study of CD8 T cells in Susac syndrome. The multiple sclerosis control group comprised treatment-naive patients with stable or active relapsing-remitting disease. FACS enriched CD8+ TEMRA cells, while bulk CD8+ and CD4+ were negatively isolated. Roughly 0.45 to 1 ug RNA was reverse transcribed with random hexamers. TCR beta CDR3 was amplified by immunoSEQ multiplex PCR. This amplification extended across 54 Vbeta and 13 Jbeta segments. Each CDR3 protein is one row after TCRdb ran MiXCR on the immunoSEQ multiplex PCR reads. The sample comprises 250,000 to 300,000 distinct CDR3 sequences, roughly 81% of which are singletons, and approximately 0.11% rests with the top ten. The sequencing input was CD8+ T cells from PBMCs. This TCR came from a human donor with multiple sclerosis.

This CDR3 reads CASSTALPDEQFF. The CDR3 DNA follows: TGTGCCAGTAGCACCGCCCTTCCCGATGAGCAGTTCTTC. This sequence joins TRBV19 and TRBJ2-1; no firm D call. Trimming removed 6 bases at V and 8 bases at J, with 14 bases between. Per the germline V gene, CDR1 is LNHDA and CDR2 is SQIVND (reference sequence). The CDR3 length is 13 residues.